A selection of T cell receptor beta chains follows, all from one sample in a study of T cells in Graves' hyperthyroidism and ophthalmopathy. One entry per CDR3 protein results from TCRdb running MiXCR on the multiplex PCR reads. This repertoire shows about 640,000 distinct CDR3 sequences, 20% found once; its top ten account for around a third. Input material: blood. The receptors shown here come from a man aged 25-40 years with Graves' ophthalmopathy. CDR3s include the opening cysteine and the closing phenylalanine or tryptophan. A D gene is named only where the DNA matches it firmly. Only some rows state a clone size, as once, few, many or a class for expanded clones.

D gene	V gene	clone size	J gene	CDR3 protein	CDR3 DNA
-	TRBV5-1	many	TRBJ2-3	CASSLARGGSDTQYF	TGCGCCAGCAGCTTGGCCAGGGGGGGATCAGATACGCAGTATTTT
-	TRBV15	-	TRBJ1-2	CATSRGDSNNYGYTF	TGTGCCACCAGCAGAGGTGACAGTAATAACTATGGCTACACCTTC
TRBD2	TRBV7-3	few	TRBJ2-5	CASSLNVGGPAETQYF	TGTGCCAGCAGCTTAAATGTGGGAGGGCCGGCAGAAACCCAGTACTTC
TRBD1	TRBV6-1	many	TRBJ1-2	CASSEGVTGTGDGYTF	TGTGCCAGCAGTGAAGGGGTTACCGGGACAGGGGATGGCTACACCTTC
-	TRBV18	many	TRBJ1-1	CASSPKTGNTEAFF	TGTGCCAGCTCACCAAAGACGGGGAACACTGAAGCTTTCTTT
-	TRBV27	-	TRBJ1-5	CASSLMGGRQPQHF	TGTGCCAGCAGTTTAATGGGGGGAAGGCAGCCCCAGCATTTT
TRBD2	TRBV7-9	many	TRBJ2-3	CASSRLADTDTQYF	TGTGCCAGCAGCCGACTAGCAGACACAGATACGCAGTATTTT
-	TRBV19	-	TRBJ2-1	CASSQFAYNEQFF	TGTGCCAGTTCACAGTTTGCCTACAATGAGCAGTTCTTC
TRBD2	TRBV6-1	few	TRBJ2-7	CASSASGPAYEQYF	TGTGCCAGCAGTGCTAGCGGTCCTGCCTACGAGCAGTACTTC
-	TRBV5-6	few	TRBJ1-3	CASRLGKGWATGNTIYF	TGTGCCAGCAGGCTGGGCAAGGGCTGGGCTACTGGAAACACCATATATTTT
-	TRBV20-1	many	TRBJ2-7	CSASDLGGDEQYF	TGCAGTGCTAGCGACCTAGGGGGAGACGAGCAGTACTTC
-	TRBV3-1	many	TRBJ2-1	CASSQNGDEQFF	TGTGCCAGCAGCCAAAATGGGGATGAGCAGTTCTTC
TRBD1	TRBV28	few	TRBJ2-1	CASRGTGSGNEQFF	TGTGCCAGCAGAGGGACAGGGAGTGGGAATGAGCAGTTCTTC
-	TRBV27	many	TRBJ2-1	CASSFSQDSSYNEQFF	TGTGCCAGCAGTTTCTCACAGGACAGCTCCTACAATGAGCAGTTCTTC
TRBD1	TRBV10-3	few	TRBJ1-5	CAIRTGDDNQPQHF	TGTGCCATCAGAACAGGGGATGACAATCAGCCCCAGCATTTT
TRBD2	TRBV19	-	TRBJ2-1	CASSIDLASGMSSEQFF	TGTGCCAGTAGTATAGATCTGGCTAGCGGGATGAGTAGTGAGCAGTTCTTC